The rows below give T cell receptor beta chains drawn from one sample of a study of technical replicates of blood from a few donors. Only in-frame clones appear in the TCRdb table, and some are missing; sequencing was by immunoSEQ multiplex PCR. The table has some 70,000 clones, just under 95% seen once. The material sequenced was T cells isolated from PBMCs. These receptors came from a human donor in good health. The CDR3 runs from the conserved cysteine through the conserved F or W. A D gene is named only where the DNA matches it firmly. Clone size, where shown, is once, few, many, or a class for clones that have expanded.

size: .; D: .; V: TRBV15; J: TRBJ1-3; CDR3: CATSRDRGLVGNTIYF; DNA: TGTGCCACCAGCAGAGACAGGGGACTAGTTGGAAACACCATATATTTT
size: .; D: .; V: TRBV6-5; J: TRBJ2-5; CDR3: CASSGLSLGETQYF; DNA: TGTGCCAGCAGCGGACTTTCCCTAGGGGAGACCCAGTACTTC
size: .; D: TRBD2; V: TRBV4-3; J: TRBJ2-2; CDR3: CASSQEPIWREDPGELFF; DNA: TGCGCCAGCAGCCAAGAACCCATCTGGCGGGAGGATCCCGGGGAGCTGTTTTTT
size: .; D: TRBD1; V: TRBV28; J: TRBJ1-4; CDR3: CASSQQGGEGEKLFF; DNA: TGTGCCAGCAGTCAGCAGGGGGGCGAGGGAGAAAAACTGTTTTTT
size: .; D: .; V: TRBV28; J: TRBJ2-3; CDR3: CASSLVVTSTDTQYF; DNA: TGTGCCAGCAGTTTAGTCGTAACTTCCACAGATACGCAGTATTTT
size: .; D: .; V: TRBV2; J: TRBJ2-7; CDR3: CASHTGREIIRWEQYF; DNA: TGTGCCAGCCATACCGGCAGGGAAATAATAAGGTGGGAGCAGTACTTC
size: .; D: .; V: TRBV2; J: TRBJ2-5; CDR3: CASSGFDESPETQYF; DNA: TGTGCCAGCAGTGGTTTTGATGAGAGTCCAGAGACCCAGTACTTC
size: .; D: TRBD2; V: TRBV25-1; J: TRBJ2-1; CDR3: CASSEQTSGRHEQFF; DNA: TGTGCCAGCAGTGAGCAGACTAGCGGGAGACATGAGCAGTTCTTC
size: .; D: .; V: TRBV11-3; J: TRBJ1-1; CDR3: CASSKTTGWTEAFF; DNA: TGTGCCAGCAGTAAGACAACGGGATGGACTGAAGCTTTCTTT
size: .; D: TRBD1; V: TRBV2; J: TRBJ1-2; CDR3: CASSETETGIVSYGYTF; DNA: TGTGCCAGCAGCGAGACTGAGACAGGGATCGTCTCTTATGGCTACACCTTC
size: once; D: TRBD1; V: TRBV7-9; J: TRBJ1-5; CDR3: CASSLTGGNQPQHF; DNA: TGTGCCAGCAGCCTAACAGGGGGCAATCAGCCCCAGCATTTT
size: .; D: TRBD1; V: TRBV11-3; J: TRBJ2-1; CDR3: CASSLRTGINEQFF; DNA: TGTGCCAGCAGCTTAAGGACAGGGATTAATGAGCAGTTCTTC
size: .; D: .; V: TRBV10-3; J: TRBJ2-5; CDR3: CAISENLGQGTREETQYF; DNA: TGTGCCATCAGTGAGAATTTAGGACAAGGGACACGGGAAGAGACCCAGTACTTC